The subject of this entry is one T cell receptor beta chain. The sample is drawn from a study of blood T cell repertoires in COVID-19. Across the whole study: From T cells, B-cell-depleted T cells, or PBMCs came the material, which was cDNA or gDNA.

CDR1 is SGHRS and CDR2 is YFSETQ in the germline V gene. V lost 4 bases and J lost 6; bases outside the gene matches: 7. The CDR3 contains 14 residues. While infection was still active, Seattle patients were enrolled and then followed longitudinally. In the authors' methods: Amplification of reference gene primers was used by the study to estimate nucleated cell counts. TCRdb's table, derived via immunoSEQ multiplex PCR, lists solely in-frame clones and lacks some. Clone size and V and J calls were adopted from that table, with D and trimming inferred from the DNA. The sample holds 350,000 to 400,000 clones, roughly 90% seen once.

The chain combines TRBV5-1 with TRBJ2-5; 9 positions match TRBD1. The specimen sequenced was peripheral blood. This receptor was identified in a woman between 25 and 40 years old with COVID-19, enrolled during active disease. The CDR3 protein is CASSIRDREQTQYF. For the CDR3, the DNA is TGCGCCAGCAGCATCCGGGACAGGGAACAGACCCAGTACTTC. The full variable domain, its missing parts supplied by reference TRBV5-1 and TRBJ2-5, is KAGVTQTPRYLIKTRGQQVTLSCSPISGHRSVSWYQQTPGQGLQFLFEYFSETQRNKGNFPGRFSGRQFSNSRSEMNVSTLELGDSALYLCASSIRDREQTQYFGPGTRLLVL.